Described below is a single T cell receptor (beta chain) sequence and its context. Its antigen is not yet known. The input lacks base qualities; no much larger clone sits a single base away. CDR3 length: 14 amino acids, cysteine to phenylalanine. The sequence is cut down to CDR3 DNA, 42 bases in frame from base 1. Relative to germline, V is 3 bases shorter and J is 4 bases shorter, with 12 bases between their ends. The germline V gene yields WSHSY for CDR1 and SAAADI for CDR2. The data were obtained in a study of blood T cell repertoires in COVID-19 (TCRdb year 2020). Describing the broader study: Samples from collaborators originated in the United States, Italy and Spain and spanned both the acute and convalescent phases of COVID-19. The material from the prospective study consisted of cDNA or gDNA derived from T cells, B-cell-depleted T cells, or PBMCs. The dataset comprised deeply sampled blood TCRbeta repertoires from subjects exposed to, actively infected with, or recovered from COVID-19. The repertoires were made available in a free public database intended to serve as a resource for research on the immune response to SARS-CoV-2. The samples were drawn from two sources: the first 160 participants of the ongoing ImmuneRACE study, and over 950 subjects contributed by 6 global collaborators. A de-identified subject ID, COVID-19 status, age in years and sex were almost always included in the sample metadata. Where available, HLA class I and class II types were taken from metadata supplied by the sample provider and were not determined by assay-based typing. Points the paper makes about the study in general: Clinical and demographic metadata were provided uncurated, with the amount varying by source and participant.

TCRbeta CDR3 regions were amplified from genomic DNA using the immunoSEQ Assay, a bias-controlled multiplex PCR. Turning to the authors' computational methods: The number of nucleated cells in each sample was estimated by amplification of reference gene primers within the assay. Sequence reads were collapsed and filtered to measure the absolute abundance of every unique TCRbeta CDR3 rearrangement. For each sample, productive Simpson clonality was calculated by taking the square root of Simpson's diversity index across productive rearrangements. TCRdb obtained this table from immuneACCESS and retained in-frame rearrangements with V and J assigned. These tables miss some clones; where compared with another copy, unresolved V genes account for less than half of the shortfall, and the remainder is unexplained. That table gives V, J and clone size, and the DNA gave D and trimming. For this sample the table gives about 230,000 clones, of which 80% to 90% were detected only once. Jointly, the top ten make up roughly 3% of the sample.

At one collaborating source in Seattle, patients were enrolled during active infection and were followed longitudinally through the course of disease. Whole blood was collected in K2EDTA tubes by collaborating institutions according to the institutions' own protocols. Collaborator samples were shipped for TCRbeta analysis as frozen whole blood, isolated PBMCs, or DNA extracted from either sample type. Sequencing was carried out using peripheral blood. The sequence was obtained from a man younger than 40 with COVID-19, enrolled during active disease. The V gene is TRBV10-2 and the J gene is TRBJ1-2; TRBD1 is possibly the D segment (5 matching bases). The nucleotide sequence is TGCGCCAGCAGTGACCAGGGTGGAATCTATGGCTACACCTTC. Its protein is CASSDQGGIYGYTF.